This is a list of T cell receptor beta chains from one sample in a study of post-analysis software for immune sequencing data. TCRdb called the PCR reads again in MiXCR, with one record for every CDR3 protein. The sample consists of more than 350,000 distinct CDR3 sequences, about 39% of them appearing once. What was sequenced was blood. These receptors came from a girl aged 2-10 years with multiple sclerosis. Each CDR3 is given with its conserved first and last residue. A D gene is named only where the DNA matches it firmly. Rows give clone size only sometimes, using once, few, many, or a class for an expanded clone.

V	J	D	size	DNA	CDR3
TRBV7-2	TRBJ1-1	.	.	TGTGCCAGCAGCTTTTTCCCCCTTCTCGGGGACGGGAACACTGAAGCTTTCTTT	CASSFFPLLGDGNTEAFF
TRBV5-1	TRBJ2-5	.	.	TGCGCCAGCACAGACCCAACTTTTAACCAAGAGACCCAGTACTTC	CASTDPTFNQETQYF
TRBV20-1	TRBJ2-5	.	few	TGCAGTGCTAGGGAGGAGGGCCTGACAGCTCAAGAGACCCAGTACTTC	CSAREEGLTAQETQYF
TRBV7-9	TRBJ1-4	.	.	TGTGCCAGCAGCTCATACTCCGCAACTAATGAAAAACTGTTTTTT	CASSSYSATNEKLFF
TRBV7-9	TRBJ1-2	.	.	TGTGCCAGCAGAAACAAACCCCTCTCTGGCTACACCTTC	CASRNKPLSGYTF
TRBV6-2/TRBV6-3	TRBJ2-1	.	few	TGTGCCAGCAGTTGGGTCCCAGCCCGATCTCTCGATGAGCAGTTCTTC	CASSWVPARSLDEQFF
TRBV28	TRBJ2-7	.	.	TGTGTCAGCAGTTTATCCCAGGACCGTCCCTCCTACGAGCAGTACTTC	CVSSLSQDRPSYEQYF
TRBV6-6	TRBJ1-1	.	.	TGTGCCAGCAAGGGGAGGAGTGAAGTCCGCGAAGCTTTCTTT	CASKGRSEVREAFF
TRBV14	TRBJ2-7	.	.	TGTGCCAGCAGCCAAAGGATCAGCAGTATAGAGGATTACGAGCAGTACTTC	CASSQRISSIEDYEQYF
TRBV7-9	TRBJ2-5	TRBD1	.	TGTGCCAGCAGCTTAGCCGGACAGGGGGCCGGGAAGACCCAGTACTTC	CASSLAGQGAGKTQYF
TRBV2	TRBJ2-6	.	few	TGTGCCAGCAGTGAAGGGCCAGCTGGGGCCAACGTCCTGACTTTC	CASSEGPAGANVLTF
TRBV27	TRBJ1-2	.	.	TGTGCCAGCAGAAGGGCTTCGTCAGCCCTCAACTATGGCTACACCTTC	CASRRASSALNYGYTF
TRBV10-3	TRBJ2-7	.	.	TGTGCCATCAGTGAGGGCGGGAATCAGCAGTACTTC	CAISEGGNQQYF
TRBV14	TRBJ1-2	TRBD1	few	TGTGCCAGCAGCCACCAAATGGACAGGATCTATGGCTACACCTTC	CASSHQMDRIYGYTF
TRBV9	TRBJ2-7	.	few	TGTGCCAGCAGCGTAGGGGACACCGCCGAGCAGTACTTC	CASSVGDTAEQYF
TRBV20-1	TRBJ2-7	.	few	TGCAGTGCTAGTTATCGCCGACGGTACGAGCAGTACTTC	CSASYRRRYEQYF
TRBV5-6	TRBJ2-7	.	few	TGTGCCAGCAGCTTGCTCTGGGGCCGGGACGAGCAGTACTTC	CASSLLWGRDEQYF